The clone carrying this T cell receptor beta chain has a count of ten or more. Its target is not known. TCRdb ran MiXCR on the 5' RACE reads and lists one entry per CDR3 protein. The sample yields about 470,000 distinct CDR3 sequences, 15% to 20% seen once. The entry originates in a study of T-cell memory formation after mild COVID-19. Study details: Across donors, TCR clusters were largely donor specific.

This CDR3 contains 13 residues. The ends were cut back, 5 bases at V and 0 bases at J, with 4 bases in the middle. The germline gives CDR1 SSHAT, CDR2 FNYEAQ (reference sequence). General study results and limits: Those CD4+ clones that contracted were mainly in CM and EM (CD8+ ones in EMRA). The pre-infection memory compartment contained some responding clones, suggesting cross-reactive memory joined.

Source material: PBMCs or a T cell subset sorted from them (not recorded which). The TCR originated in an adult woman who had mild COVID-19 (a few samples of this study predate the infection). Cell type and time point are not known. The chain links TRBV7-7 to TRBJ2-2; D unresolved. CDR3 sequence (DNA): TGTGCCAGCAGCGTTTCGAACACCGGGGAGCTGTTTTTT. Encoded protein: CASSVSNTGELFF.